Listed below are T cell receptor beta chains from one sample, sequenced in a study of T cell repertoires in cytomegalovirus infection. TCRdb re-called the reads with MiXCR, one entry per CDR3 protein. The sample has under 200,000 distinct CDR3 sequences; over 25% are singletons. Sequenced sample: PBMCs. These receptors were collected from a human donor in good health (CMV status not recorded). Some clones in this sample may be carry-over from other donors' samples. Each CDR3 is given with its conserved first and last residue. The order of the fields is V gene, clone size, CDR3 protein. A clone size is listed for some rows: how often the clone was seen (once, few, many), or a class if it is expanded.

TRBV20-1	few	CSAKIQGRPDGYTF
TRBV4-1	NA	CASSQATLGNQPQHF
TRBV20-1	once	CSASDFGQGGSPLHF
TRBV7-2	few	CASSSRDFNYGYTF
TRBV19	NA	CASKTGGESATEAFF
TRBV2	NA	CASTGTSGGGGDEQFF
TRBV15	NA	CATRESGSNEKLFF
TRBV6-1	NA	CASRGYLDRLNEQFF
TRBV7-3	NA	CASSSRGTPNNEQFF
TRBV2	few	CASSLRTDNEQFF
TRBV7-8	NA	CASSPEVAGAFYNEQFF
TRBV7-8	NA	CASSSRTGFSSPLHF
TRBV11-2	NA	CASSPSLREQHF
TRBV7-4	NA	CASSLGTRDVLTF
TRBV6-8	NA	CASSQLAGFANFGYTF
TRBV10-3	NA	CALRRDGGYNEQLF
TRBV6-1	NA	CASTRSGFAGYEQFF
TRBV2	NA	CASDPWGETSNQPQHF
TRBV2	NA	CASSVEGAVTEAFF
TRBV19	few	CASRSGQTLREQYF
TRBV12-3/TRBV12-4	few	CASKTRQGAHDEQFF
TRBV7-6	few	CASSSSLSGTEAFF
TRBV28	many	CASKEQGGWDEQFF
TRBV7-2	NA	CASSLVLAGRETQYF
TRBV4-2	NA	CASSPSLTRDGKEQYF
TRBV6-5	NA	CASGRGYGYTF
TRBV20-1	NA	CSAWVADNSPLHF
TRBV9	once	CASSVAGAREQYF
TRBV10-3	few	CAISGKSNYGYTF
TRBV7-2	many	CASSPETGGLNQPQHF
TRBV5-1	few	CASSLETGTQYF
TRBV7-2	NA	CASRDAASGNTIYF
TRBV7-2	many	CASSSMVGGEQYF
TRBV7-9	few	CASSLSLLNTEAFF
TRBV4-3	NA	CASSQVRTYEQYF
TRBV18	NA	CASSPRTGVYNSPLHF
TRBV5-6	NA	CASSFWGNQPQHF
TRBV28	NA	CASTVRGPLKPQHF
TRBV3-1	once	CASSRLPGLADNEQFF
TRBV6-2/TRBV6-3	once	CASSHTGGEQFF
TRBV7-2	few	CASTARSNPYEQYF
TRBV19	NA	CASTWDTSNQPQHF
TRBV29-1	few	CSYRTGPWNSEAFF
TRBV5-1	NA	CASSFGPNQLDGYTF
TRBV2	once	CASTYVIGGGETQYF
TRBV7-8	many	CASSSGGTDTQYF
TRBV2	few	CASSRDRVSTEAFF
TRBV20-1	NA	CSARGGNLNTEAFF
TRBV27	NA	CASSQRGYNEQFF
TRBV19	NA	CASSQRTEAFF
TRBV6-1	few	CASSSIQGGATF
TRBV6-5	NA	CASSYSGGRGGDEQFF
TRBV20-1	many	CSAPLDRTDISPLHF
TRBV6-5	few	CASMTPNRYNSPLHF
TRBV7-3	few	CASSLYPTSGNTIYF
TRBV19	NA	CASSIGEGTGQPQHF
TRBV14	NA	CATSGGTFGEETQYF